This T cell receptor beta chain appears in the sequencing data of a study of early T cells in non-severe SARS-CoV-2 infection. Study background: Unsorted whole-blood RNA was sequenced in bulk, leaving chains unpaired.

TCRdb re-called the 5' RACE reads through MiXCR, storing one row per CDR3 protein. The top ten hold roughly 9.9% of the sample, which has some 52,000 distinct CDR3 sequences, about 8.2% seen once. The length of the CDR3 is 14 residues. The V end was cut by 3 bases, the J end by 7 bases, with 15 bases between. Germline lookup yields CDR1 SEHNR and CDR2 FQNEAQ (reference sequence). This clonotype has only a few counts. The rearrangement uses TRBV7-9 and TRBJ1-2; D is perhaps TRBD1 (5 bases). This TCR was recovered from an adult who was a healthcare worker with PCR-confirmed SARS-CoV-2 infection or an uninfected control (not recorded which). Sequencing input: whole blood. The CDR3 sequence is CASSFGRDGVGYTF. The CDR3 DNA reads TGTGCCAGCAGCTTTGGCAGGGATGGGGTTGGCTACACCTTC.